What follows are 13 T cell receptor beta chains derived from one specimen sequenced in a study of early T cells in non-severe SARS-CoV-2 infection. TCRdb itself ran the 5' RACE reads through MiXCR, one entry per CDR3 protein. Among some 62,000 distinct CDR3 sequences listed, almost 9.5% were seen once. Material for sequencing was whole blood. The origin of the receptors is an adult who was a healthcare worker with PCR-confirmed SARS-CoV-2 infection or an uninfected control (not recorded which).

This clonotype has only a few counts. The V and J genes are TRBV19 and TRBJ1-4; D uncertain. V gave up 3 bases and J gave up 7 bases, with 15 bases separating them. The V gene's germline CDR1 is LNHDA and CDR2 SQIVND (reference sequence). CDR3 size: 15 residues. The CDR3 loop reads CASSIVGGSSEKLFF. CDR3 DNA sequence: TGTGCCAGTAGTATTGTAGGAGGTTCGAGTGAAAAACTGTTTTTT.

This clonotype was detected ten times or more. The chain has TRBV7-9 and TRBJ2-3, with 8 positions matching TRBD2. Losses at the gene ends were 7 bases for V and 6 bases for J; bases not matched to a gene: 12. Germline V lookup: CDR1 SEHNR, CDR2 FQNEAQ (reference sequence). The CDR3 is 15 amino acids. CDR3 DNA: TGTGCCAGCACCCCTCGGGGGGGGATCGTGGATACGCAGTATTTT. Amino acids: CASTPRGGIVDTQYF.

This clonotype appeared many times. The V and J genes are TRBV21-1 and TRBJ2-5; the DNA was not used to check the table's D call, TRBD1. TRBV21-1 is listed as a pseudogene. This CDR3 contains 19 residues. CDR3 DNA sequence: TGTGCCAGCAGCACCTGGACAGGGCCTCTACCCATATACCAAGAGACCCAGTACTTC. It yields the protein CASSTWTGPLPIYQETQYF.

This clonotype has a handful of counts. The V call is TRBV19, the J call TRBJ2-5, with 7 bases identical to TRBD1. Germline lookup yields CDR1 LNHDA and CDR2 SQIVND (reference sequence). The CDR3 contains 15 residues. Germline trimming cut 5 bases from V and 5 bases from J; bases unmatched to any gene: 11. The CDR3 coding sequence is TGTGCCAGTAGTGGGGGCAGACAGGGCCGGGAGACCCAGTACTTC. This encodes CASSGGRQGRETQYF.

This clonotype was recorded a few times. The chain combines TRBV10-1 with TRBJ1-1; D uncertain. The CDR3 is 14 residues long. CDR1 and CDR2 (germline): WNHNN, SYGVQD (reference sequence). With 0 bases removed from V and 1 base from J, the gap between germline ends came to 6 bases. CDR3 DNA: TGCGCCAGCAGTGAGTCGGGCGCGAACACTGAAGCTTTCTTT. This sequence encodes CASSESGANTEAFF.

This clonotype was observed a handful of times. This chain joins TRBV7-9 and TRBJ2-3; 8 nucleotides match TRBD1. Trimming removed 5 bases from V and 0 bases from J; junction bases left unmatched: 22. Germline V CDR1 and CDR2: SEHNR, FQNEAQ (reference sequence). The CDR3 has 21 residues. CDR3 protein: CASSLSGQVNRYSTSTDTQYF. The DNA for the CDR3 is TGTGCCAGCAGCCTCTCGGGACAGGTCAACCGGTACTCAACTAGCACAGATACGCAGTATTTT.

This clonotype turned up a few times. The V and J genes are TRBV2 and TRBJ2-7, with 8 bases aligning to TRBD1. Trimming at V came to 5 bases and at J to 4 bases, leaving 4 bases not matched to a gene. The CDR3 totals 13 residues. Germline-derived CDR1 and CDR2 are SNHLY and FYNNEI. The CDR3 reads CASSRRGLYEQYV. The CDR3 region has the DNA TGTGCCAGCAGTCGCAGGGGGCTATACGAGCAGTACGTC.

This clonotype was seen only a few times. This chain uses TRBV9 with TRBJ2-3; the match to TRBD2 covers 8 bases. CDR3 length: 15 residues. Germline V gives CDR1 SGDLS, CDR2 YYNGEE. The trim removed 2 bases at V and 2 bases at J, leaving 4 bases unmatched. This chain's CDR3 is CASSVAGGITDTQYF. As DNA, the CDR3 is TGTGCCAGCAGCGTTGCGGGGGGCATCACAGATACGCAGTATTTT.

Only a few counts were recorded for this clonotype. CDR3 nucleotide sequence: TGTGCCAGCAGTCGTAGGACACAGGGGCGCATAAACCCTAGCACAGATACGCAGTATTTT. The encoded protein is CASSRRTQGRINPSTDTQYF. The chain employs TRBV27 and TRBJ2-3; 7 nucleotides match TRBD1. CDR3 length: 20 amino acids. The germline CDR1 and CDR2 sequences are MNHEY and SMNVEV (reference sequence). V lost 5 bases, J lost 0 bases, and 20 bases stayed unmatched.

The sample holds a few counts of this clonotype. The rearrangement links TRBV11-3 to TRBJ2-3; D call uncertain. V dropped 6 bases and J dropped 0 bases, with 10 bases sitting between them. Germline values: CDR1 SGHNT, CDR2 YENEEA. This CDR3 is 14 amino acids long. The CDR3 bases are TGTGCCAGCAGAACCCCTCCCAGCACAGATACGCAGTATTTT. It specifies CASRTPPSTDTQYF.

This clonotype was seen many times. V and J are TRBV18 and TRBJ2-3, with D perhaps being TRBD1 or TRBD2 (5 bases each). CDR3 size: 16 residues. Germline V CDR1 and CDR2: KGHSH, LQKENI. Trimming took off 5 bases at V and 0 bases at J, with 15 bases between the two ends. CDR3: CASSRGRDPSTDTQYF. The CDR3 bases are TGTGCCAGCTCAAGGGGCAGGGACCCTAGCACAGATACGCAGTATTTT.

The chain recombines TRBV5-1 with TRBJ2-6; D may be TRBD2 (5 bases). Germline V gene sequence: CDR1 SGHRS, CDR2 YFSETQ. V dropped 4 bases and J dropped 0 bases, with 11 bases sitting between them. The CDR3 is 16 residues long. CDR3 DNA: TGCGCCAGCAGCACTGGACTTATCTCTGGGGCCAACGTCCTGACTTTC. Translating it yields CASSTGLISGANVLTF.

This clonotype was counted only a few times. This chain joins TRBV11-2 and TRBJ2-3; 13 nucleotides line up with TRBD2. From germline, CDR1 is SGHAT and CDR2 FQNNGV. V shed 5 bases, J shed 3 bases, and the junction held 2 bases outside the gene matches. The CDR3 consists of 15 residues. The CDR3 spells CASSGLAGATDTQYF. The CDR3 DNA is TGTGCCAGCAGCGGACTAGCGGGGGCAACAGATACGCAGTATTTT.